A selection of T cell receptor beta chains follows, all from one sample in a study of cytomegalovirus exposure and HLA in healthy donors. Produced via immunoSEQ multiplex PCR; TCRdb's table is partial and in-frame only. The sample gives a few hundred thousand clones, 87% of which show up once; 9.5% to 15% is in the top ten. The source material was PBMCs. These receptors all stem from a man between 18 and 29 years old in good health and CMV-seropositive. Both conserved end residues are part of each CDR3. The order of the fields is CDR3 DNA, CDR3 protein, clone size, CDR3 length, V gene, D gene, J gene. The D gene is left open where the match is weak. The size of a clone is reported for some rows only, either as once, few or many, or as a class for expanded clones.

TGTGCCAGCAGTGAATACAGGCCAAGCTCTGGAAACACCATATATTTT,CASSEYRPSSGNTIYF,NA,16,TRBV6-1,NA,TRBJ1-3
TGTGCCAGCAGCCCCCCAGGCACAGATACGCAGTATTTT,CASSPPGTDTQYF,NA,13,TRBV11-3,NA,TRBJ2-3
TGTGCCTGGAGTGTAGGGGCCGCTGACAATCAGCCCCAGCATTTT,CAWSVGAADNQPQHF,NA,15,TRBV30,NA,TRBJ1-5
TGTGCCAGCAGTTTAGTCCCAGCGGGAGGTTACGAGCAGTACTTC,CASSLVPAGGYEQYF,NA,15,TRBV27,TRBD2,TRBJ2-7
TGTGCCAGCAGCCTCGGTGTCCCAGGAACCTACGAGCAGTACTTC,CASSLGVPGTYEQYF,NA,15,TRBV27,NA,TRBJ2-7
TGTGCCAGCAGCTTCCTGTTGCCTGCCATCGGGGTAAATGAAAAACTGTTTTTT,CASSFLLPAIGVNEKLFF,NA,18,TRBV7-8,NA,TRBJ1-4
TGTGCCAGCAGTTCCCGACGGGGGGCTTGGGACGAGCAGTACTTC,CASSSRRGAWDEQYF,NA,15,TRBV6-1,NA,TRBJ2-7
TGTGCCAGCAGTTCCAGGGTAGGACAGGGGGATCAGCCCCAGCATTTT,CASSSRVGQGDQPQHF,NA,16,TRBV28,TRBD1,TRBJ1-5
TGTGCCAGCAGGGGGATGAGCTCCTACAATGAGCAGTTCTTC,CASRGMSSYNEQFF,NA,14,TRBV9,NA,TRBJ2-1
TGTGCCAGCAGTTTAACGCCCCCCTACGACGAGCAGTACTTC,CASSLTPPYDEQYF,NA,14,TRBV28,NA,TRBJ2-7
TGTGCCAGCAGCACCGCGCCAGGGACAGGAGGGGAAGCTTTCTTT,CASSTAPGTGGEAFF,once,15,TRBV6-1,TRBD1,TRBJ1-1
TGTGCCAGCAGTGGAGGGGGCACCGGGGAGCTGTTTTTT,CASSGGGTGELFF,few,13,TRBV6-1,NA,TRBJ2-2
TGTGCCAGCAGCCAAGAGATGCTAGCGGGAAGTACCGGGGAGCTGTTTTTT,CASSQEMLAGSTGELFF,NA,17,TRBV4-2,TRBD2,TRBJ2-2
TGCAGCGTAGACAGGGCCAACACTGAAGCTTTCTTT,CSVDRANTEAFF,NA,12,TRBV29-1,TRBD1,TRBJ1-1
TGCGCCAGCAGCTTGGACGTGAACGGGCCCACCGGGGAGCTGTTTTTT,CASSLDVNGPTGELFF,few,16,TRBV5-1,NA,TRBJ2-2
TGTGCCAGCAGTTCTACCGGGACAGGCCTCTCTGGGGCCAACGTCCTGACTTTC,CASSSTGTGLSGANVLTF,NA,18,TRBV28,TRBD1,TRBJ2-6
TGTGCCAGCAGAGACAGGGTTGGACAGCCCCAGCATTTT,CASRDRVGQPQHF,NA,13,TRBV2,TRBD1,TRBJ1-5
TGTGCCAGCAGTTTGAGGGCCAACTACGAGCAGTACTTC,CASSLRANYEQYF,NA,13,TRBV27,NA,TRBJ2-7
TGTGCCAGCAGTTACCGCGTTGCAGGACGGGGAGCTTTCTTT,CASSYRVAGRGAFF,NA,14,TRBV6-6,NA,TRBJ1-1
TGTGCCAGCAGCTTGTGGCAGTGGGGACTAGCGGGAGCCTACGAGCAGTACTTC,CASSLWQWGLAGAYEQYF,NA,18,TRBV5-6,TRBD2,TRBJ2-7
TGTGCCAGCAGCTTGGAGCAGGGGACCCACGAGCAGTACTTC,CASSLEQGTHEQYF,NA,14,TRBV5-5,NA,TRBJ2-7
TGTGCCAGCAGCTTGGTCTCCCCCCAGCATTTT,CASSLVSPQHF,NA,11,TRBV5-8,NA,TRBJ1-5
TGTGCCAGCAGTGAAAAGGGGACTCAGCCCCAGCATTTT,CASSEKGTQPQHF,NA,13,TRBV6-1,NA,TRBJ1-5
TGTGCCAGCAGTTACCGCCAGGGACAGCCGGGGGAAAAACTGTTTTTT,CASSYRQGQPGEKLFF,NA,16,TRBV6-6,TRBD1,TRBJ1-4
TGCGCCAGCAGCTCCTCCGGGACAGGGAACACTGAAGCTTTCTTT,CASSSSGTGNTEAFF,NA,15,TRBV5-1,TRBD1,TRBJ1-1
TGTGCCAGCAGCTTACTGCGACTAGCGGGACAAGAGACCCAGTACTTC,CASSLLRLAGQETQYF,NA,16,TRBV7-6,TRBD2,TRBJ2-5
TGCGCCAGCAGCCAGGGGGACAGGGGCGCCTACGAGCAGTACTTC,CASSQGDRGAYEQYF,NA,15,TRBV4-3,TRBD1,TRBJ2-7
TGTGCCAGCAGAGGGACAGCCACCGGGGAGCTGTTTTTT,CASRGTATGELFF,NA,13,TRBV25-1,TRBD1,TRBJ2-2
TGTGCCAGCAGCGTAGTAGGCGGAGCGAACACCGGGGAGCTGTTTTTT,CASSVVGGANTGELFF,NA,16,TRBV9,NA,TRBJ2-2
TGTGCCAGCAGCTCAGGGGGTACCACCCAAGAGACCCAGTACTTC,CASSSGGTTQETQYF,NA,15,TRBV5-5,TRBD1,TRBJ2-5
TGTGCCAGCAGCGTAGGGGACTGGGGACACTATGGCTACACCTTC,CASSVGDWGHYGYTF,NA,15,TRBV9,NA,TRBJ1-2
TGTGCCTGGAGTGTACGAGGACAGGGGAATGAAAAACTGTTTTTT,CAWSVRGQGNEKLFF,NA,15,TRBV30,TRBD1,TRBJ1-4
TGTGCCAGCAGTGATGGGACAGGTTCCGGGGAGCTGTTTTTT,CASSDGTGSGELFF,NA,14,TRBV6-1,TRBD1,TRBJ2-2
TGTGCCAGTAGTATGCAGAACTCCTACGAGCAGTACTTC,CASSMQNSYEQYF,NA,13,TRBV19,NA,TRBJ2-7
TGTGCCAGCAGCCCCGCGGGGGCGGGCACTGAAGCTTTCTTT,CASSPAGAGTEAFF,NA,14,TRBV7-3,NA,TRBJ1-1
TGCAGCGTTGGTCAGGGGACCTACGAGCAGTACTTC,CSVGQGTYEQYF,NA,12,TRBV29-1,NA,TRBJ2-7
TGTGCCAGCAGCTCGACGTATGAGCAGTTCTTC,CASSSTYEQFF,NA,11,TRBV5-4,NA,TRBJ2-1
TGCAGCGTTGTAGGGACTAGCGGGAGAGAGAAGTCCACAGATACGCAGTATTTT,CSVVGTSGREKSTDTQYF,NA,18,TRBV29-1,TRBD2,TRBJ2-3
TGTGCCAGCAGCTCTCGACTAGCGGGTTACAATGAGCAGTTCTTC,CASSSRLAGYNEQFF,NA,15,TRBV7-9,TRBD2,TRBJ2-1
TGTGCCTGGGGGGTTCGCGGACAGTTCTTC,CAWGVRGQFF,NA,10,TRBV30,NA,TRBJ2-1
TGCGCCAGCAGCTCCTTTTCAGGGGCGAACACCGGGGAGCTGTTTTTT,CASSSFSGANTGELFF,NA,16,TRBV5-1,NA,TRBJ2-2
TGTGCCAGCAGCTTTAGCGAAGGCGGGGAGCTGTTTTTT,CASSFSEGGELFF,NA,13,TRBV11-2,NA,TRBJ2-2
TGTGCCAGCAGCCGGGGTGCACCAAGGGACACCGGGGAGCTGTTTTTT,CASSRGAPRDTGELFF,NA,16,TRBV7-6,NA,TRBJ2-2
TGTGCCAGCAGCGACCAGACGGGGCAAGAGACCCAGTACTTC,CASSDQTGQETQYF,once,14,TRBV5-4,NA,TRBJ2-5
TGTGCCAGCAGCTTAGAACTAGCGAATGAGCAGTTCTTC,CASSLELANEQFF,NA,13,TRBV7-2,TRBD2,TRBJ2-1
TGTGCCAGCAGTTCGGACAGGGGGTGCTACGAGCAGTACTTC,CASSSDRGCYEQYF,NA,14,TRBV6-7,TRBD1,TRBJ2-7
TGTGCCAGCAGCTTACTCCTAGCGGGAGGGCCGGGTAGAGATACGCAGTATTTT,CASSLLLAGGPGRDTQYF,NA,18,TRBV7-9,TRBD2,TRBJ2-3
TGTGCCAGCAGGACAGGCAAACTCACAGATACGCAGTATTTT,CASRTGKLTDTQYF,NA,14,TRBV2,NA,TRBJ2-3
TGCAGCGTTCTCCCTAATAGCGGGAGCGGGGATACGCAGTATTTT,CSVLPNSGSGDTQYF,NA,15,TRBV29-1,TRBD2,TRBJ2-3
TGTGCAAGTCGCTTAGATCGCGGCGGTCAGGACACTGAAGCTTTCTTT,CASRLDRGGQDTEAFF,NA,16,TRBV12-2,NA,TRBJ1-1
TGTGCCAGCATCCGGACAGACAACACTGAAGCTTTCTTT,CASIRTDNTEAFF,NA,13,TRBV28,NA,TRBJ1-1
TGTGCCAGCAGCTTCCCCCCGGGACAGGGCCACTCTGGGGCCAACGTCCTGACTTTC,CASSFPPGQGHSGANVLTF,once,19,TRBV5-5,TRBD1,TRBJ2-6
TGTGCCAGCGGGGGACACGGAGGTTACGAGCAGTACTTC,CASGGHGGYEQYF,NA,13,TRBV6-1,NA,TRBJ2-7
TGTGCCAGCTCACCTTCCCCCGGGACAGGTAACACTGAAGCTTTCTTT,CASSPSPGTGNTEAFF,NA,16,TRBV18,TRBD1,TRBJ1-1
TGTGCCAGCAGCTTAGCGCTCGGGACAGGGGGCAATCAGCCCCAGCATTTT,CASSLALGTGGNQPQHF,NA,17,TRBV7-9,TRBD1,TRBJ1-5
TGTGCCACCAAAGACAGGGGGCCTAACTATGGCTACACCTTC,CATKDRGPNYGYTF,NA,14,TRBV6-6,TRBD1,TRBJ1-2
TGTGCCAGCCGACGTGATAGCGGGAGAGACGAGACCCAGTACTTC,CASRRDSGRDETQYF,NA,15,TRBV5-4,TRBD2,TRBJ2-5
TGCGCCAGCAGCCAAAATGGAGGCTACGAGCAGTACTTC,CASSQNGGYEQYF,NA,13,TRBV4-1,NA,TRBJ2-7
TGTGCCAGCAGTGTGACAGGGGGCGACTATGGCTACACCTTC,CASSVTGGDYGYTF,NA,14,TRBV6-1,TRBD1,TRBJ1-2